Included here is one TCR beta chain sequence, with context. The sample originates from a study of radiotherapy plus CTLA-4 blockade in lung cancer. Clones were sequenced by immunoSEQ multiplex PCR, and TCRdb holds only the in-frame ones, with some missing. The table lists 100,000 to 150,000 clones, more than 65% of them singletons. The V gene's germline CDR1 is MNHNS and CDR2 SASEGT. CDR3 length: 13 amino acids. Trimming left V 6 bases short and J 8 bases short, with 13 bases between. The sample was peripheral blood, taken from a patient treated with radiotherapy plus ipilimumab. V is TRBV6-1 and J is TRBJ1-4; D gene unclear. The TCR comes from a human donor with non-small cell lung cancer who had a partial response to radiotherapy plus ipilimumab. As DNA, the CDR3 is TGTGCCAGCAGCCCAAAGAGGCCAGAAAAACTGTTTTTT. It encodes CASSPKRPEKLFF.